One T cell receptor beta chain is described in this entry. Its antigen is unknown. Base-call qualities are not available, and no considerably larger clone is one nucleotide away. This sample was taken from a study of T cell responses to AZD1222 COVID-19 vaccine (dated by TCRdb to the early 2020s). About the study as a whole: AZD1222 recipients given second doses at about 4 weeks or at about 12 weeks were pooled, since spike-specific TCR depth and breadth were not found to differ between the two schedules. A total of approximately 240 trial participants underwent TCR sequencing, of whom some 200 had received two doses of AZD1222 and around 25 had received two doses of the MenACWY control vaccine. Trial participants were enrolled by age into 18-55, 56-69 and 70-plus year subgroups, with roughly 160, 29 and 62 TCR-sequenced participants respectively.

The sample's time point label, in plain terms: baseline before first vaccination. Samples from vaccinated people were obtained from the UK trials COV001 and COV002, which included a single-blind randomized controlled phase 2/3 trial of AZD1222 (ChAdOx1 nCoV-19) in healthy adults. For TCRbeta chain sequencing, PBMC samples from trial participants were taken at day 0 and at day 28 after the second dose. Summary of the overall study and its limitations: Because no day 14 peak-response samples were available, the repertoires could be characterized only after the peak T cell response. Only five or six AZD1222 recipients were SARS-CoV-2 seropositive at baseline, limiting conclusions about previously exposed vaccinees. Participants were mostly white British and included more females than males, and it was suggested by the authors that clonal diversity may have been underestimated. The vaccine-associated CD4 TCRs covered the entire spike protein, and the dominant responses fell in regions 160-218 and 743-854. Reportedly, almost half of the unique spike-specific TCRs recognized epitopes lying outside the regions that are mutated in the B.1.351 and B.1.1.7 variants. A significant rise in spike-specific TCR breadth and depth was observed after two AZD1222 doses relative to day 0 and relative to MenACWY recipients. The 56-69-year group was small, and its depth increase did not reach significance, likely because of low power.

The CDR3 sequence holds 14 residues, the cysteine and phenylalanine included. Only the CDR3 region is kept as DNA, spanning 42 bases read in frame from base 1. According to the germline V gene, CDR1 reads MNHEY and CDR2 reads SVGEGT. After removal of 5 bases from V and 4 bases from J, the junction retains 4 bases not matched to a gene. The CDR3 regions of human TCRbeta chains were analyzed by immunosequencing. The paper's processing steps were these. TCRs in the repertoires were matched against a reference library of SARS-CoV-2-specific TCRs that had been generated with the MIRA antigen-specificity platform. Breadth meant the fraction of unique TCRs that were SARS-CoV-2-associated, whereas depth meant the fraction of total T cells that were SARS-CoV-2-associated. Using the MIRA data, each spike-specific TCR was assigned both to the spike region to which the TCR was reactive and to a CD4 or CD8 class. Log10-transformed breadth and depth values were compared by one-way ANOVA with Sidak's multiple comparisons tests. TCRdb retrieved this table from immuneACCESS and kept in-frame rearrangements only. Not all clones are present; in checked studies, unresolved V genes account for under half, and no reason is known for the remainder. That table supplies the V and J calls and clone size; D and trimming were determined from the DNA. This sample is represented by about 180,000 clones; more than 80% of them were singletons. 6.9% of the sample is in the top ten clones.

The rearrangement combines TRBV6-2 or TRBV6-3 with TRBJ2-1, with 8 bases in between that match TRBD2. Here the sequenced sample was peripheral blood, taken on day 0 of AZD1222 vaccination. This TCR was sampled from an adult in good health. For the CDR3, the sequence is CASSAAGAYNEQFF. The sequence in DNA is TGTGCCAGCAGTGCAGCGGGGGCTTACAATGAGCAGTTCTTC.